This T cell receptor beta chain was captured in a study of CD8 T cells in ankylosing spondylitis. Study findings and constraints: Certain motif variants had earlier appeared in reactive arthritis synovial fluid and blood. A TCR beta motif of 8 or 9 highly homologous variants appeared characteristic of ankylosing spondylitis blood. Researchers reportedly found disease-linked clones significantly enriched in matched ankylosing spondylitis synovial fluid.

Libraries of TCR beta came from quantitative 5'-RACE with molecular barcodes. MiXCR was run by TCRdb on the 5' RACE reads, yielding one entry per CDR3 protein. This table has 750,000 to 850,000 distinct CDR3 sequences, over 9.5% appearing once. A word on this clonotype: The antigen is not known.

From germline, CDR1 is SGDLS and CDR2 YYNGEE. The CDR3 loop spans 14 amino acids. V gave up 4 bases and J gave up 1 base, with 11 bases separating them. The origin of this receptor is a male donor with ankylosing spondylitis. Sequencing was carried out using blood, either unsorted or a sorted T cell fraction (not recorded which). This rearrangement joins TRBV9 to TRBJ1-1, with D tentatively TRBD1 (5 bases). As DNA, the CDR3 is TGTGCCAGCAGCTCGACAGCGGCGAACACTGAAGCTTTCTTT. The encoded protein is CASSSTAANTEAFF.